The next 14 T cell receptor beta chains were all read from a single sample in a study of preoperative IRX-2 immunotherapy in early breast cancer. Treatment described: preoperative locoregional IRX-2 cytokine immunotherapy. Using immunoSEQ multiplex PCR, the repertoire was profiled, and TCRdb retains in-frame clones only, with some absent. The table shows over 20,000 clones, with 70% to 90% occurring only once. The sequenced sample was lymph node tissue, obtained after IRX-2 immunotherapy. The receptor set was obtained from a human donor with breast cancer.

CDR3 region: CASSPFQGGMNTEAFF. CDR3 DNA: TGTGCCAGCTCACCCTTCCAGGGGGGTATGAACACTGAAGCTTTCTTT. The chain recombines TRBV18 with TRBJ1-1, with TRBD1 matching 7 bases. Germline V gene sequence: CDR1 KGHSH, CDR2 LQKENI. J gave up 0 bases and V 3 bases, and 7 bases lay outside the gene matches. The CDR3 is made up of 16 amino acids.

The chain employs TRBV10-3 and TRBJ2-2; D gene uncertain. This CDR3 has 15 amino acids. Germline CDR1 is ENHRY and CDR2 is SYGVKD. Deletions cut 2 bases from V and 4 bases from J, with 11 bases between. The CDR3 DNA reads TGTGCCATCAGTGAGCTTGGCCGTCCCACCGGGGAGCTGTTTTTT. Translated, it gives CAISELGRPTGELFF.

V is TRBV15 and J is TRBJ2-3; 9 nucleotides agree with TRBD2. With 8 bases clipped from V and 2 bases from J, the junction kept 8 bases outside the gene matches. The germline V gene has CDR1 LNHNV and CDR2 YYDKDF (reference sequence). The CDR3 length is 15 residues. The CDR3 region has the DNA TGTGCCACCCTTAACCTAGCGGGGTTCACAGATACGCAGTATTTT. Translated, it gives CATLNLAGFTDTQYF.

This chain uses TRBV18 with TRBJ2-7, with D unresolved. CDR1 and CDR2 from the germline V gene are KGHSH and LQKENI. V dropped 0 bases and J dropped 11 bases, with 14 bases sitting between them. This CDR3 has 13 amino acids. CDR3 residues: CASSPPNSPSEYF. In DNA, the CDR3 is TGTGCCAGCTCACCACCCAATTCCCCGAGCGAGTACTTC.

This chain uses TRBV12-5 with TRBJ2-2; the match to TRBD2 covers 7 bases. V lost 4 bases and J lost 4; bases outside the gene matches: 6. Germline CDR1 reads LGHNT; CDR2 reads FRNRAP. This CDR3 is built from 15 residues. CDR3 amino acids: CASGSPGGSTGELFF. In DNA form, the CDR3 reads TGTGCTAGTGGTTCCCCGGGGGGATCCACCGGGGAGCTGTTTTTT.

CDR3 sequence reads: CASSGAGNTEAFF. CDR3 in DNA: TGTGCCAGCAGTGGGGCGGGTAACACTGAAGCTTTCTTT. The chain employs TRBV28 and TRBJ1-1, with a weak D call TRBD1 (5 bases). CDR1 is MDHEN, CDR2 SYDVKM, per germline. This CDR3 comprises 13 residues. Trimming removed 5 bases from V and 2 bases from J, with 9 bases in between.

This chain uses TRBV6-4 with TRBJ2-5; 13 nucleotides agree with TRBD2. J lost 5 bases, V lost 5 bases, and 8 bases had no gene match. The CDR3 has 16 amino acids. Germline V CDR1 and CDR2: MRHNA, SNTAGT. In DNA, the CDR3 is TGTGCCAGCAGTACTCGGACTAGCGGGGGTGGGGAGACCCAGTACTTC. Translating gives CASSTRTSGGGETQYF.

This chain's CDR3 is CASSDPGQIWNQPQHF. Here the CDR3 DNA reads TGTGCCAGCAGTGACCCGGGACAGATATGGAATCAGCCCCAGCATTTT. The chain couples TRBV6-8 to TRBJ1-5; 7 nucleotides line up with TRBD1. The CDR3 is 16 residues long. Germline-derived CDR1 and CDR2 are MNHGY and SAAAGT. The V and J ends lost 5 bases and 4 bases, in that order; junction bases with no gene match: 11.

The rearrangement links TRBV6-8 to TRBJ2-3, with 8 bases identical to TRBD1. Unmatched junction bases numbered 8, after V lost 5 bases and J lost 4 bases. The germline V gene has CDR1 MNHGY and CDR2 SAAAGT. The CDR3 has 15 residues. The CDR3 loop reads CASSVGQGAADTQYF. As DNA, the CDR3 is TGTGCCAGCAGTGTAGGCCAGGGGGCCGCAGATACGCAGTATTTT.

The rearrangement links TRBV7-7 to TRBJ1-4, with TRBD1 identical over 7 bases. Germline V CDR1 and CDR2: SSHAT, FNYEAQ (reference sequence). The CDR3 sequence is 15 residues long. Trimming at V came to 5 bases and at J to 4 bases, leaving 7 bases not matched to a gene. Here the CDR3 reads CASSINRGGNEKLFF. The CDR3 DNA reads TGTGCCAGCAGCATAAACAGGGGTGGTAATGAAAAACTGTTTTTT.

This rearrangement joins TRBV28 to TRBJ1-2; no definite D call. The V gene's germline CDR1 is MDHEN and CDR2 SYDVKM. CDR3 length: 12 amino acids. The V gene lost 5 bases and the J gene lost 4 bases, with 8 bases spanning the gap. CDR3 sequence (DNA): TGTGCCAGCAGTGCAGAGGGCTATGGCTACACCTTC. It translates to CASSAEGYGYTF.

The rearrangement uses TRBV15 and TRBJ2-2; D is ambiguous. V lost 1 base to trimming and J lost 1 base, with 4 bases between them. This CDR3 has 14 residues. Germline CDR1 and CDR2: LNHNV and YYDKDF (reference sequence). The CDR3 loop reads CATSRVRNTGELFF. CDR3 DNA sequence: TGTGCCACCAGCAGAGTCCGGAACACCGGGGAGCTGTTTTTT.

This chain connects TRBV18 to TRBJ2-1, with D unresolved. Germline CDR1 and CDR2: KGHSH and LQKENI. Between the trimmed V and J ends, which lost 1 base and 4 bases, there was a span of 8 bases. This CDR3 region has 14 residues. CDR3 sequence reads: CASSPRAIYNEQFF. The CDR3 DNA is TGTGCCAGCTCACCACGGGCGATTTACAATGAGCAGTTCTTC.

The genes are TRBV18 and TRBJ2-7, with 10 bases identical to TRBD1. V lost 6 bases, J lost 5 bases, and 1 base stayed unmatched. The CDR3 contains 12 residues. Germline V gene sequence: CDR1 KGHSH, CDR2 LQKENI. This CDR3 is CASSTGGDEQYF. The DNA of the CDR3 is TGTGCCAGCTCGACAGGGGGCGACGAGCAGTACTTC.